This T cell receptor beta chain originates from a study of shared clonotypes between healthy human individuals. General study results and limits: Incomplete sequencing of sorted subsets was indicated by rarefaction despite large depth. Among the subsets, naive ones generally showed larger estimated richness than memory ones. Clonotype sharing levels among donors were expected to vary with sequencing depth.

About this clone itself: Its antigen is unidentified.

Per the germline V gene, CDR1 is MNHNY and CDR2 is SVGAGI (reference sequence). V gave up 7 bases and J gave up 4 bases; unmatched junction bases: 12. CDR3 length: 16 amino acids. The donor population consisted of healthy HIV-negative adults with no recent acute infections or vaccinations. Profiled with immunoSEQ multiplex PCR; TCRdb holds only in-frame clones, not every one. Altogether 2 million to 2.5 million clones are present, roughly 93% being singletons, with the ten largest covering around 0.4%. The sequence derives from a man younger than 35 in good health. Some clones in this sample may be carry-over from other donors' samples. Source material: naive CD4+ T cells from PBMCs. Sample subset: CD45RA+ positively selected. This chain connects TRBV6-6 to TRBJ1-1; 10 positions agree with TRBD1. CDR3 sequence: CASNPRDRGVRTEAFF. Written as DNA, the CDR3 is TGTGCCAGCAACCCCCGGGACAGGGGCGTTCGCACTGAAGCTTTCTTT.